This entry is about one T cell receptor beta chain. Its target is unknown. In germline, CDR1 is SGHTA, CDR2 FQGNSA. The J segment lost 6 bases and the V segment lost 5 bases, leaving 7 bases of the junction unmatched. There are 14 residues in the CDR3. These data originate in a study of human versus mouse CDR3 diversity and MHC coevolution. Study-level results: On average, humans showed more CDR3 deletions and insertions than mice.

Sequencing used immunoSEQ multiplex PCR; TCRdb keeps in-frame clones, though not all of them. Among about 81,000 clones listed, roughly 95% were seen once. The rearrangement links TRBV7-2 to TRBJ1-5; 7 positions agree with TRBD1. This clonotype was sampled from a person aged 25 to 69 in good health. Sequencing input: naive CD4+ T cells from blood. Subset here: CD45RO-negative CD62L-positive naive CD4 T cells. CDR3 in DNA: TGTGCCAGCAGCATCCGACAGGGCGGTCAGCCCCAGCATTTT. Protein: CASSIRQGGQPQHF.